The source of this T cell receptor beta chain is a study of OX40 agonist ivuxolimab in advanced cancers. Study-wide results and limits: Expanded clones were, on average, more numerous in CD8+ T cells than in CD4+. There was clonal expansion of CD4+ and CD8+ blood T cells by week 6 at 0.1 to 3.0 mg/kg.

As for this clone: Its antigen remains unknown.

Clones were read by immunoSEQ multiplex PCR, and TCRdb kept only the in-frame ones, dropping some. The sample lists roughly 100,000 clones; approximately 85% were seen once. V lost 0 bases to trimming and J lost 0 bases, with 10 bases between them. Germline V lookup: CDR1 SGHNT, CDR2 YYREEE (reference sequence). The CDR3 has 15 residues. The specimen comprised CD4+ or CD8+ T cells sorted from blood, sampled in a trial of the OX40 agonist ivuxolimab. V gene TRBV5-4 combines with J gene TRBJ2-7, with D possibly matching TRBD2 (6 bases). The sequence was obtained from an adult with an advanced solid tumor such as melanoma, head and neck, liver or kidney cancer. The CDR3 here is CASSLGGNPSYEQYF. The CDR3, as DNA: TGTGCCAGCAGCTTGGGCGGGAACCCCTCCTACGAGCAGTACTTC.